A single T cell receptor beta chain is shown here with its context. Antigen: not known. The table came from immunoSEQ multiplex PCR; TCRdb's copy has only in-frame clones and leaves some out. The table lists 90,000 to 95,000 clones, roughly 87% of them singletons. The ends lost 3 bases at V and 4 bases at J; junction bases unmatched: 4. Germline values: CDR1 MDHEN, CDR2 SYDVKM. The CDR3 extends over 16 amino acids. There was relapse after autologous stem cell transplantation in every patient, and there was variation in brentuximab vedotin exposure. The data stem from a study of PD-1 blockade in classical Hodgkin lymphoma. In the study overall: Patients were dosed intravenously with nivolumab at 3 mg/kg every 2 weeks.

Study-wide findings and caveats: Newly diagnosed patients had diversity similar to the baseline diversity of complete responders. By C4D1, diversity of CD4+ TCRs had risen significantly, whereas that of CD8+ TCRs had not. Some patients started nivolumab under 1 year after ASCT, and they were excluded.

Sample: peripheral blood mononuclear cells (PBMCs), taken before the second cycle of nivolumab. The sequence came from a human donor with classical Hodgkin lymphoma. The chain has TRBV28 and TRBJ2-1; 12 bases fit TRBD1. CDR3 coding DNA: TGTGCCAGCAGTTTTGGGGACAGGGGGCCTTACAATGAGCAGTTCTTC. Translating it yields CASSFGDRGPYNEQFF.